This T cell receptor (beta chain) was sequenced in a study of STAT5B mutations in CD4+ large granular lymphocyte leukemia. Measured with immunoSEQ multiplex PCR; TCRdb has only the in-frame clones, and not every one. The sample consists of 3,500 to 4,500 clones, around 74% of them appearing once. Germline-derived CDR1 and CDR2 are MNHNS and SASEGT. Trimming removed 6 bases from V and 5 bases from J, with 19 bases in between. The CDR3 has 15 residues. This sequence originates from a man in his 70s with CD4+ T-cell large granular lymphocyte leukemia. Source material: PBMCs. This chain links TRBV6-1 with TRBJ2-5; D perhaps matches TRBD1 (6 bases). The CDR3 nucleotides are TGTGCCAGCAGCCCGGGACATTCCCTCGTGGAGACCCAGTACTTC. Translating it yields CASSPGHSLVETQYF.